A single sample is the source of the 27 T cell receptor beta chains below, sequenced in a study of cytotoxic CD8 clonotypes in ibrutinib-treated CLL (dated by TCRdb to the early 2020s). Library preparation used the immunoSEQ multiplex PCR assay. Drawn from immuneACCESS, this table holds only the in-frame rearrangements with V and J called that TCRdb kept. Clones are partly lost; checked studies trace under half to an unresolved V gene and leave the rest unexplained. The sample table lists more than 300,000 clones, 80% of them with a count of one. The top ten clones comprise over 6.5% of the sample. Sequences were derived from PBMCs, sampled before ibrutinib treatment. These receptors were obtained from a human donor with chronic lymphocytic leukemia.

The chain links TRBV7-9 to TRBJ2-5; the D is unclear. Per the germline V gene, CDR1 is SEHNR and CDR2 is FQNEAQ (reference sequence). Trimming left V 1 base short and J 1 base short, with 10 bases between. This CDR3 spans 15 amino acids. The CDR3, as DNA: TGTGCCAGCAGCTTAGGTTCCCAGACCCAAGAGACCCAGTACTTC. As protein: CASSLGSQTQETQYF.

V is TRBV9 and J is TRBJ1-5; 8 bases line up with TRBD1. The CDR3 is 15 amino acids. V was pared by 4 bases and J by 3 bases, with 6 bases of the junction left unmatched. CDR1 and CDR2 (germline): SGDLS, YYNGEE. CDR3 amino acids: CASSPADRVNQPQHF. The CDR3 coding sequence is TGTGCCAGCAGCCCGGCGGACAGGGTCAATCAGCCCCAGCATTTT.

The rearrangement uses TRBV9 and TRBJ2-7; D may match TRBD1 or TRBD2 (6 bases each). Trimming took off 4 bases at V and 4 bases at J, with 18 bases between the two ends. The CDR3 has 15 residues. Germline V lookup: CDR1 SGDLS, CDR2 YYNGEE. The chain's CDR3 is CASSPRQAGGYEQYF. The CDR3 DNA is TGTGCCAGCAGCCCCAGACAGGCCGGAGGGTACGAGCAGTACTTC.

The J gene is TRBJ2-7, the V gene TRBV7-8; the match to TRBD2 covers 13 bases. The germline CDR1 and CDR2 sequences are SGHVS and FQNEAQ. The CDR3 extends over 17 amino acids. J lost 5 bases, V lost 3 bases, and 10 bases had no gene match. The CDR3 coding sequence is TGTGCCAGCAGCTTCTCGCTGGGACTAGCGGGAATCGACGAGCAGTACTTC. Translated, it gives CASSFSLGLAGIDEQYF.

The table lists this clone with a few counts. The chain has TRBV4-2 and TRBJ1-2; D gene ambiguous. The CDR3 is 15 residues long. Germline values: CDR1 LGHNA, CDR2 YNFKEQ. With 4 bases removed from V and 1 base from J, the gap between germline ends came to 13 bases. As DNA, the CDR3 is TGTGCCAGCAGCCCTGAACCAGTGGTTAACTATGGCTACACCTTC. Encoded protein: CASSPEPVVNYGYTF.

The chain combines TRBV4-3 with TRBJ1-2; 9 nucleotides line up with TRBD1. V gave up 3 bases and J gave up 3 bases; unmatched junction bases: 14. Germline V gene lookup returns CDR1 LGHNA and CDR2 YSLEER. The CDR3 length is 18 residues. The CDR3 reads CASSQGFPGQGYYYGYTF. In DNA, the CDR3 is TGCGCCAGCAGCCAGGGTTTCCCGGGACAGGGTTACTACTATGGCTACACCTTC.

The chain uses TRBV25-1 and TRBJ2-7, with D possibly being TRBD2 (5 bases). The CDR3 sequence is 12 residues long. V was trimmed by 8 bases and J by 0 bases, leaving 8 bases between them. The germline V gene encodes CDR1 MGHDK and CDR2 SYGVNS. The CDR3 loop reads CASSGNSYEQYF. As DNA, the CDR3 is TGTGCCAGCTCGGGAAACTCCTACGAGCAGTACTTC.

J is TRBJ2-5 and V is TRBV9, with 7 bases fitting TRBD2. V lost 0 bases to trimming and J lost 2 bases; unmatched junction nucleotides: 4. The V gene's germline CDR1 is SGDLS and CDR2 YYNGEE. This CDR3 region has 15 residues. The CDR3 spells CASSVDPAGQETQYF. CDR3 coding DNA: TGTGCCAGCAGCGTAGATCCAGCGGGGCAAGAGACCCAGTACTTC.

The chain combines TRBV4-3 with TRBJ2-7, with a tentative D call TRBD2 (5 bases). Germline values: CDR1 LGHNA, CDR2 YSLEER. CDR3 length: 15 residues. V was pared by 1 base and J by 3 bases, with 13 bases between. The CDR3 DNA is TGCGCCAGCAGCCAAGCGATCGGGATTATCTACGAGCAGTACTTC. The encoded protein is CASSQAIGIIYEQYF.

The gene calls are TRBV1 and TRBJ2-3; whether TRBD2, the table's D call, matches the DNA was not checked. TRBV1 is given as a pseudogene. CDR3 size: 16 residues. The CDR3 spells CTSSQTSGSARNTQYF. CDR3 sequence (DNA): TGCACCAGCAGCCAGACTAGCGGCTCTGCTAGGAATACGCAGTATTTT.

This chain joins TRBV5-1 and TRBJ2-5; unclear D gene. The CDR3 runs 13 residues. Germline CDR1 reads SGHRS; CDR2 reads YFSETQ. The ends were cut back, 2 bases at V and 3 bases at J, with 8 bases in the middle. CDR3 sequence: CASSLLIKETQYF. CDR3 DNA: TGCGCCAGCAGCTTACTGATCAAAGAGACCCAGTACTTC.

The chain recombines TRBV7-2 with TRBJ2-5, with 15 bases that match TRBD2. CDR1 is SGHTA and CDR2 is FQGNSA in the germline V gene. Trimming cost V 0 bases and J 5 bases; bases outside gene matches: 7. CDR3 size: 18 residues. The CDR3 sequence is CASSLALGTSGRLETQYF. In nucleotides, the CDR3 is TGTGCCAGCAGCTTAGCGCTGGGGACTAGCGGGAGGTTGGAGACCCAGTACTTC.

The chain links TRBV5-3 to TRBJ2-3; D possibly corresponds to TRBD1 (6 bases). TRBV5-3 is an ORF, with its function uncertain. This CDR3 comprises 16 residues. V was clipped by 4 bases and J by 0 bases, with 15 bases between them. The CDR3 nucleotides read TGTGCCAGAAGCCCAAGGGACATTTATAGCACAGATACGCAGTATTTT. This translates into CARSPRDIYSTDTQYF.

The chain has TRBV6-5 and TRBJ1-5; D unresolved. The CDR3 has 15 amino acids. Trimming removed 6 bases at V and 7 bases at J, with 19 bases between. CDR1 and CDR2 from the germline V gene are MNHEY and SVGAGI. CDR3 nucleotides: TGTGCCAGCAGCCCCGACGGCTACCGGAGCCAGCCCCAGCATTTT. Its translation is CASSPDGYRSQPQHF.

This clone was detected a few times. This sequence joins TRBV4-2 and TRBJ2-1, with TRBD2 matching 12 bases. The CDR3 has 15 residues. CDR1 and CDR2 from the germline V gene are LGHNA and YNFKEQ. V lost 4 bases, J lost 5 bases, and 3 bases stayed unmatched. The CDR3 DNA sequence: TGTGCCAGCAGCCTGACTAGCGGGAGCGACAATGAGCAGTTCTTC. Translated, it gives CASSLTSGSDNEQFF.

The gene calls are TRBV9 and TRBJ2-7; 11 bases map to TRBD1. The CDR3 consists of 16 residues. V trimming: 3 bases; J trimming: 2 bases; junction bases outside the gene matches: 7. CDR1 SGDLS and CDR2 YYNGEE come from the germline V gene. The CDR3 DNA is TGTGCCAGCAGCGCAAGTCCGGGACAGGGGGCCTACGAGCAGTACTTC. Translated, it gives CASSASPGQGAYEQYF.

In this sample, this clone turned up once. This chain links TRBV5-1 with TRBJ2-1; D gene uncertain. The CDR3 runs to 15 residues. Trimming left V 1 base short and J 2 bases short, with 10 bases between. From germline, CDR1 is SGHRS and CDR2 YFSETQ. The CDR3 DNA reads TGCGCCAGCAGCTTGCAGGCCGCACCCTACAATGAGCAGTTCTTC. It specifies CASSLQAAPYNEQFF.

This clone showed up just once. J is TRBJ2-7 and V is TRBV5-8; 12 nucleotides line up with TRBD2. This CDR3 is 15 amino acids long. CDR1 and CDR2 from the germline V gene are SGHTS and YDEGEE. Trimming cost V 0 bases and J 7 bases; bases outside gene matches: 5. This CDR3 reads CASSLGRLAGAEQYF. The CDR3 DNA reads as TGTGCCAGCAGCTTGGGACGACTAGCGGGAGCAGAGCAGTACTTC. The full variable domain, with the rest looked up from reference TRBV5-8 and TRBJ2-7, is EAGVTQSPTHLIKTRGQQATLRCSPISGHTSVYWYQQALGLGLQFLLWYDEGEERNRGNFPPRFSGRQFPNYSSELNVNALELEDSALYLCASSLGRLAGAEQYFGPGTRLTVT.

V is TRBV29-1 and J is TRBJ1-2, with D maybe TRBD1 (6 bases). Looked up from germline, CDR1 is SQVTM and CDR2 is ANQGSEA. The CDR3 loop spans 11 amino acids. Trimming cost V 5 bases and J 8 bases, with 12 bases left between them. The CDR3 DNA reads TGCAGCGTTCGCCGCCAGGGGGGCTACACCTTC. Translating gives CSVRRQGGYTF.

This clone was observed a handful of times. The rearrangement links TRBV4-3 to TRBJ2-7; D is perhaps TRBD2 (5 bases). CDR3 length equals 14 residues. V gave up 0 bases and J gave up 2 bases, with 8 bases separating them. Germline CDR1 LGHNA, CDR2 YSLEER. In nucleotides, the CDR3 is TGCGCCAGCAGCCAAGATTTCGGGACCTACGAGCAGTACTTC. This encodes CASSQDFGTYEQYF.

This clone was seen once. The same CDR3 arises from other DNA sequences in this sample as well. This chain joins TRBV27 and TRBJ2-7; 9 bases fit TRBD1. The CDR3 has 15 amino acids. Germline trimming cut 5 bases from V and 2 bases from J; bases unmatched to any gene: 7. CDR1 is MNHEY and CDR2 is SMNVEV in the germline V gene (reference sequence). CDR3 protein: CASSLSGQGTYEQYF. The DNA of the CDR3 is TGTGCCAGCAGTCTTTCGGGACAGGGTACCTACGAGCAGTACTTC.

The chain employs TRBV7-8 and TRBJ2-4; 8 positions match TRBD2. Trimming cost V 3 bases and J 8 bases; bases outside gene matches: 12. Germline V gives CDR1 SGHVS, CDR2 FQNEAQ. The CDR3 has 16 amino acids. The chain's CDR3 is CASSFSLGREGDIQYF. The CDR3 nucleotides are TGTGCCAGCAGCTTCTCCTTAGGACGGGAGGGTGACATTCAGTACTTC.

The rearrangement uses TRBV7-3 and TRBJ2-1; 14 bases fit TRBD2. The CDR3 sequence is 17 residues long. The V gene end was trimmed by 2 bases and the J gene end by 14 bases; junction bases not matched to a gene: 14. Germline loops: CDR1 SGHTA, CDR2 FQGTGA. In DNA, the CDR3 is TGTGCCAGCAGCTTAGGTCGCCCCGGGACTAGCGGGAGAGGAGAGTTCTTC. Its translation is CASSLGRPGTSGRGEFF.

This chain uses TRBV2 with TRBJ1-5; TRBD1 might be the D (5 bases). CDR1 SNHLY and CDR2 FYNNEI come from the germline V gene. This CDR3 spans 13 amino acids. Trimming took 6 bases from V and 5 from J, leaving 11 bases between them. As DNA, the CDR3 is TGTGCCAGCAGGCGGGGGGAGGATCAGCCCCAGCATTTT. Protein: CASRRGEDQPQHF.

The rearrangement joins TRBV7-9 to TRBJ2-1; 15 nucleotides agree with TRBD2. Trimming removed 5 bases from V and 7 bases from J; junction bases left unmatched: 3. The CDR3 covers 15 residues. Germline loops: CDR1 SEHNR, CDR2 FQNEAQ (reference sequence). The CDR3 loop reads CASSPGLAGGNEQFF. The CDR3 DNA follows: TGTGCCAGCAGCCCGGGACTAGCGGGAGGAAATGAGCAGTTCTTC.

At least ten counts were recorded for this clone. This chain uses TRBV20-1 with TRBJ2-3; no clear D gene. The CDR3 has 11 amino acids. Trimming took off 2 bases at V and 4 bases at J, with 4 bases between the two ends. CDR1 is DFQATT, CDR2 SNEGSKA, per germline (reference sequence). The CDR3 DNA is TGCAGTGCTAGACCCGCAGATACGCAGTATTTT. Translating gives CSARPADTQYF.

The genes are TRBV29-1 and TRBJ1-2; 9 bases agree with TRBD1. Looked up from germline, CDR1 is SQVTM and CDR2 is ANQGSEA. This CDR3 is built from 13 residues. The J segment lost 7 bases and the V segment lost 3 bases, leaving 6 bases of the junction unmatched. The DNA of the CDR3 is TGCAGCGTTGAGGTCGGGACAGGGTTTGGCTACACCTTC. This codes for CSVEVGTGFGYTF. Based on the CDR3 plus reference TRBV29-1 and TRBJ1-2, the full variable domain is SAVISQKPSRDICQRGTSLTIQCQVDSQVTMMFWYRQQPGQSLTLIATANQGSEATYESGFVIDKFPISRPNLTFSTLTVSNMSPEDSSIYLCSVEVGTGFGYTFGSGTRLTVV.